This T cell receptor beta chain was identified during a study of T cell changes during pregnancy in multiple sclerosis. Only in-frame clones appear in the TCRdb table, and some are missing; sequencing was by immunoSEQ multiplex PCR. The data contain roughly 75,000 clones, 93% of them singletons. V was cut by 5 bases and J by 1 base, with 2 bases left in between. CDR1 and CDR2 from the germline V gene are MDHEN and SYDVKM. This CDR3 has 11 residues. The source material was peripheral blood, sampled after pregnancy. The source of this sequence is a female donor in good health, enrolled as a control in a pregnancy study. The rearrangement uses TRBV28 and TRBJ1-2; D is unresolved. In DNA, the CDR3 is TGTGCCAGCAGTCTTAACTATGGCTACACCTTC. This translates into CASSLNYGYTF.